This T cell receptor (beta chain) was found in a study of T-cell memory formation after mild COVID-19. One entry per CDR3 protein results from TCRdb running MiXCR on the 5' RACE reads. Of 100,000 to 150,000 distinct CDR3 sequences listed, over 15% are singletons. The CDR3 is made up of 19 amino acids. Trimming cost V 0 bases and J 0 bases, with 21 bases left between them. CDR1 is MNHEY, CDR2 SVGEGT, per germline. Sequencing was performed on PBMCs or a T cell subset sorted from them (not recorded which). The genes are TRBV6-2 or TRBV6-3 and TRBJ2-7, with D uncertain. This receptor was identified in a young man who had mild COVID-19 (a few samples of this study predate the infection). Cell type and time point are not known. The CDR3 here is CASSYSMRQPLRSSYEQYF. CDR3 DNA: TGTGCCAGCAGTTACTCGATGAGACAACCCCTAAGGAGCTCCTACGAGCAGTACTTC.